Below are 16 T cell receptor beta chains sequenced from a single sample in a study of molecular identifiers for immune sequencing clone quantification (dated by TCRdb to the late 2010s). The library was produced with PCR. Sequencer: NextSeq 500. TCRdb reworked the public reads: Q25 trimming with fastp, MiXCR clone assembly, productive beta chains retained. Identical CDR3 protein sequences are pooled into one entry, listed with their most common genes and DNA. The sample has over 550,000 distinct CDR3 sequences on record, 25% of them singletons. 0.7% to 0.95% of the sample is held by the ten biggest clonotypes. What was sequenced was naive CD8+ T cells from blood, with Jurkat cell RNA spiked in. What the cell subset or site label conveys for this sample: FACS-sorted CD8+CD4-CCR7+CD45RA+ naive T cells. The receptors were sampled from a human donor in good health. Some libraries in this study had Jurkat cell RNA spiked in.

Comment on this clonotype: An end of the junction does not agree with germline; a read error may underlie this. The rearrangement links TRBV18 to TRBJ1-1, with 9 positions matching TRBD1. The CDR3 loop spans 13 amino acids. Germline CDR1 is KGHSH and CDR2 is LQKENI. The CDR3: CASSGQGSTAAFF. In nucleotides, the CDR3 is TGTGCCAGCTCAGGACAGGGGAGCACTGCAGCTTTCTTT. The variable domain in full, completed from reference TRBV18 and TRBJ1-1, reads NAGVMQNPRHLVRRRGQEARLRCSPMKGHSHVYWYRQLPEEGLKFMVYLQKENIIDESGMPKERFSAEFPKEGPSILRIQQVVRGDSAAYFCASSGQGSTAAFFGQGTRLTVV.

Only a few counts were recorded for this clonotype. The chain is built from TRBV20-1 and TRBJ2-2; 10 nucleotides match TRBD1. Germline CDR1 is DFQATT and CDR2 is SNEGSKA (reference sequence). CDR3 length equals 16 residues. Trimming removed 5 bases from V and 7 bases from J; junction bases left unmatched: 13. DNA for the CDR3: TGCAGTGCTCGACTTTCAGACAGGGGGCTGATCGGGGAGCTGTTTTTT. Amino acid sequence: CSARLSDRGLIGELFF.

This clonotype was recorded many times. The chain is built from TRBV5-1 and TRBJ2-3; a possible D gene is TRBD2 (6 bases). Looked up from germline, CDR1 is SGHRS and CDR2 is YFSETQ. V lost 3 bases to trimming and J lost 1 base, with 12 bases between them. This CDR3 is built from 15 residues. For the CDR3, the DNA is TGCGCCAGCAGCTCCGTGGGGGGTGGCACAGATACGCAGTATTTT. Its translation: CASSSVGGGTDTQYF.

V gene TRBV7-2 combines with J gene TRBJ2-7; TRBD2 agrees at 7 bases. The CDR3 consists of 16 residues. CDR1 is SGHTA, CDR2 FQGNSA, per germline. With 4 bases clipped from V and 3 bases from J, the junction kept 12 bases outside the gene matches. CDR3 sequence (DNA): TGTGCCAGCAGCTCCCATTGGGAGGGGTTGTACTACGAGCAGTACTTC. This sequence encodes CASSSHWEGLYYEQYF.

This clonotype was counted between two and nine times. The genes are TRBV5-1 and TRBJ2-7; weak D call: TRBD1 (6 bases). The CDR3 consists of 15 residues. CDR1 and CDR2 (germline): SGHRS, YFSETQ. V was clipped by 4 bases and J by 4 bases, with 18 bases between them. In nucleotides, the CDR3 is TGCGCCAGCAGCGCTGGCGCAGGGGCGGATTACGAGCAGTACTTC. Protein sequence: CASSAGAGADYEQYF.

This clonotype came up a few times. The chain links TRBV9 to TRBJ2-7; tentative D call: TRBD2 (6 bases). Per germline, CDR1 SGDLS and CDR2 YYNGEE. The V gene lost 0 bases and the J gene lost 5 bases, with 9 bases spanning the gap. The CDR3 sequence is 13 residues long. CDR3: CASSVVGEDEQYF. CDR3 in DNA: TGTGCCAGCAGCGTAGTGGGGGAGGACGAGCAGTACTTC. The variable domain in full, with the rest retrieved from reference TRBV9 and TRBJ2-7, is DSGVTQTPKHLITATGQRVTLRCSPRSGDLSVYWYQQSLDQGLQFLIQYYNGEERAKGNILERFSAQQFPDLHSELNLSSLELGDSALYFCASSVVGEDEQYFGPGTRLTVT.

On this clonotype itself: The junction differs from germline at one of its ends, possibly a read error. The genes are TRBV5-6 and TRBJ1-1; D might be TRBD1 (5 bases). Germline-derived CDR1 and CDR2 are SGHDT and YYEEEE. The CDR3 is made up of 14 amino acids. The CDR3: CAGSPGVRGPEAFF. The CDR3 DNA is TGTGCCGGCAGCCCGGGAGTTAGGGGACCTGAAGCTTTCTTT.

The chain employs TRBV6-2 or TRBV6-3 and TRBJ1-5; no clear D gene. V was trimmed by 2 bases and J by 3 bases, leaving 8 bases between them. CDR1 and CDR2 (germline): MNHEY, SVGEGT. The CDR3 consists of 14 residues. Here the CDR3 reads CASSYDKTNQPQHF. For the CDR3, the DNA is TGTGCCAGCAGTTACGACAAAACCAATCAGCCCCAGCATTTT.

Turning to this clonotype: A clone one base away is much larger, so this may be a read error. The rearrangement uses TRBV30 and TRBJ2-7; 8 bases map to TRBD1. The CDR3 is made up of 15 amino acids. Germline V CDR1 and CDR2: GTSNPN, SVGIG (reference sequence). CDR3 amino acids: CTWDRTGTGGDEQYF. DNA of the CDR3: TGTACCTGGGACAGAACCGGGACAGGAGGCGACGAGCAGTACTTC.

At least ten counts were recorded for this clonotype. This chain joins TRBV7-8 and TRBJ2-1; D is perhaps TRBD1 or TRBD2 (5 bases each). Trimming removed 4 bases at V and 6 bases at J, with 19 bases between. The CDR3 spans 16 residues. Germline V lookup: CDR1 SGHVS, CDR2 FQNEAQ. The chain's CDR3 is CASSSRPAWGSNEQFF. In nucleotides, the CDR3 is TGTGCCAGCAGCTCCCGACCGGCCTGGGGGAGCAATGAGCAGTTCTTC.

The chain has TRBV19 and TRBJ2-7, with 13 bases that match TRBD2. CDR3 size: 15 residues. Germline lookup yields CDR1 LNHDA and CDR2 SQIVND (reference sequence). With V trimmed by 7 bases and J by 2 bases, 5 bases remained unmatched. In DNA, the CDR3 is TGTGCCAGTAACAAAGGACTAGCGGGAGCCTACGAGCAGTACTTC. Protein product: CASNKGLAGAYEQYF.

Points on this clonotype: A clone one base away is much larger, so this may be a read error. V usage is TRBV30 and J usage is TRBJ2-7; 9 nucleotides agree with TRBD1. The CDR3 has 15 residues. Germline V gene lookup returns CDR1 GTSNPN and CDR2 SVGIG (reference sequence). DNA of the CDR3: TGTGCCTGGAGTGACCGGACAGGGGTCGCCTACGAGCAGTGCTTC. Amino acid sequence: CAWSDRTGVAYEQCF.

At least ten counts were recorded for this clonotype. The V gene is TRBV4-3, the J gene TRBJ1-3; maybe TRBD1 (5 bases). The CDR3 extends over 16 amino acids. Trimming removed 0 bases from V and 0 bases from J, with 9 bases in between. Germline CDR1 LGHNA, CDR2 YSLEER. In DNA form, the CDR3 reads TGCGCCAGCAGCCAAGATTGGGGGACCTCTGGAAACACCATATATTTT. It encodes CASSQDWGTSGNTIYF.

This clonotype showed up many times. The CDR3 spells CASKQNTEAFF. DNA of the CDR3: TGTGCCAGCAAACAGAACACTGAAGCTTTCTTT. The chain has TRBV6-5 and TRBJ1-1, with D unclear. The germline V and J ends were trimmed by 7 bases and 1 base, with 4 bases remaining between them. Germline values: CDR1 MNHEY, CDR2 SVGAGI. The CDR3 loop spans 11 amino acids.

This clonotype has a handful of counts. The rearrangement links TRBV19 to TRBJ1-1; no clear D gene. Trimming stripped 10 bases from V and 2 bases from J, with 11 bases between. The CDR3 covers 12 residues. Germline V lookup: CDR1 LNHDA, CDR2 SQIVND (reference sequence). The CDR3 nucleotides are TGTGCCACGAGCTTGGGTAACACTGAAGCTTTCTTT. It specifies CATSLGNTEAFF.

V gene TRBV20-1 combines with J gene TRBJ2-1; 7 positions agree with TRBD1. Germline CDR1 and CDR2: DFQATT and SNEGSKA (reference sequence). The CDR3 is 17 residues long. Trimming at V came to 5 bases and at J to 4 bases, leaving 17 bases not matched to a gene. The DNA for the CDR3 is TGCAGTGCTTCAGATACCCTAAGGGACAGTATATACAATGAGCAGTTCTTC. It is translated as CSASDTLRDSIYNEQFF.